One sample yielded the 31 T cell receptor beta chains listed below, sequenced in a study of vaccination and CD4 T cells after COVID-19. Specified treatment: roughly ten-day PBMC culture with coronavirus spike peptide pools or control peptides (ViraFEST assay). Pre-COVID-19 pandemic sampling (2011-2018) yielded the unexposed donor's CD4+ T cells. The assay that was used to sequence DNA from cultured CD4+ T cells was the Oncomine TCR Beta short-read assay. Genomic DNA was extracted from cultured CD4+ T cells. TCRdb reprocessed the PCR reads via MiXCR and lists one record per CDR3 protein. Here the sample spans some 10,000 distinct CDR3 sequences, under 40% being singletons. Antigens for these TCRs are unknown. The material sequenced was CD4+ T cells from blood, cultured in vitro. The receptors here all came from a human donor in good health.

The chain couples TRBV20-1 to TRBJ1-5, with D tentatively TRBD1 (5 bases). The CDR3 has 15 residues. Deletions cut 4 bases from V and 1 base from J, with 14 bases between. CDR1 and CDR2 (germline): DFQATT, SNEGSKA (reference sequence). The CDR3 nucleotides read TGCAGTGCTACGGGACCCAAGGGAAGCAATCAGCCCCAGCATTTT. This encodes CSATGPKGSNQPQHF.

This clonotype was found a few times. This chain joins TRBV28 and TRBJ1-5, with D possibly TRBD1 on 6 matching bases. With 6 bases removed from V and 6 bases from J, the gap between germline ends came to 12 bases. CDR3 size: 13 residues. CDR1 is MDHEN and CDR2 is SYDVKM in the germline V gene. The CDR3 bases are TGTGCCAGCAGGGCACAGGGCTCTCAGCCCCAGCATTTT. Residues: CASRAQGSQPQHF.

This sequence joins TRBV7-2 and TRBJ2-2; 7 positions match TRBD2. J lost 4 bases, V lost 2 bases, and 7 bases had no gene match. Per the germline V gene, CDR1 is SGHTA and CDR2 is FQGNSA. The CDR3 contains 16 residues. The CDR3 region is CASSLYGLETTGELFF. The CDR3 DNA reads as TGTGCCAGCAGCTTATACGGACTAGAGACCACCGGGGAGCTGTTTTTT.

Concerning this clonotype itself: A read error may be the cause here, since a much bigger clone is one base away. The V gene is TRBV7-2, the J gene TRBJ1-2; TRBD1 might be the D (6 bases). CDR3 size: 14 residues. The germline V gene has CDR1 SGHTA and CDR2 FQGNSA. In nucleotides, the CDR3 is TGTGCCAACAGCTCCGACAGGATAGGTGGGGGCTACACCTTC. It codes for CANSSDRIGGGYTF.

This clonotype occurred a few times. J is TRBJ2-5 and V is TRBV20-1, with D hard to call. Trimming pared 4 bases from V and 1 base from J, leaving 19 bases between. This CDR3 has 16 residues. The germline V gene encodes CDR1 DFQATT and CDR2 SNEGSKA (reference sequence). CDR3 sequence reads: CSAIRDRLSGQETQYF. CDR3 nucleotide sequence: TGCAGTGCTATAAGAGACCGCCTTTCGGGCCAAGAGACCCAGTACTTC.

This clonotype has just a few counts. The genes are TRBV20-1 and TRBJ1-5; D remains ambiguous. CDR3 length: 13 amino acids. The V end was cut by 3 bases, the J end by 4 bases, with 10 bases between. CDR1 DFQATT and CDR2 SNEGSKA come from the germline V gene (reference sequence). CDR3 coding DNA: TGCAGTGCTAGTGAGTCAGTTAATCAGCCCCAGCATTTT. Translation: CSASESVNQPQHF.

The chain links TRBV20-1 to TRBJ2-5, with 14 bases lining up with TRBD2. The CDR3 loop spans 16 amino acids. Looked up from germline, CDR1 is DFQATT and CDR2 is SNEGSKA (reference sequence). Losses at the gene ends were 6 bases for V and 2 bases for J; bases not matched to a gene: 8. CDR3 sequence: CSANSGLAGGQETQYF. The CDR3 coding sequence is TGCAGTGCCAATTCCGGACTAGCGGGAGGACAAGAGACCCAGTACTTC.

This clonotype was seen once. The CDR3 region has the DNA TGTGCCAGCAGCTTCCCAGGAAGGGCGGGAGAGAGGAATGAGCAGTTCTTC. It specifies CASSFPGRAGERNEQFF. This rearrangement joins TRBV5-4 to TRBJ2-1, with 7 bases lining up with TRBD2. The germline CDR1 and CDR2 sequences are SGHNT and YYREEE (reference sequence). This CDR3 has 17 residues. The J segment lost 7 bases and the V segment lost 2 bases, leaving 15 bases of the junction unmatched. The variable domain in full, with the rest retrieved from reference TRBV5-4 and TRBJ2-1, is ETGVTQSPTHLIKTRGQQVTLRCSSQSGHNTVSWYQQALGQGPQFIFQYYREEENGRGNFPPRFSGLQFPNYSSELNVNALELDDSALYLCASSFPGRAGERNEQFFGPGTRLTVL.

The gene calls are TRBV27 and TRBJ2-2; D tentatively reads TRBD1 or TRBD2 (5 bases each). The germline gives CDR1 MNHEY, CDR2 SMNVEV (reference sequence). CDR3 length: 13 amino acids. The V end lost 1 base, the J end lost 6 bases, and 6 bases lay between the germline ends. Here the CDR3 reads CASSLWGSGELFF. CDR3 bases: TGTGCCAGCAGTTTATGGGGGTCCGGGGAGCTGTTTTTT.

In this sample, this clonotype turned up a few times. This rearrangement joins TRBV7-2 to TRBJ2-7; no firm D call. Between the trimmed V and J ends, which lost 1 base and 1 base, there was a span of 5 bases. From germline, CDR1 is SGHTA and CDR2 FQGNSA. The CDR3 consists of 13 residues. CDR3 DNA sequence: TGTGCCAGCAGCTTAGAAGAGTCCTACGAGCAGTACTTC. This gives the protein CASSLEESYEQYF.

The chain's CDR3 is CASSPVQGAPSYGYTF. DNA of the CDR3: TGTGCCAGCAGCCCAGTACAGGGGGCCCCATCCTATGGCTACACCTTC. V gene TRBV7-6 combines with J gene TRBJ1-2; TRBD1 aligns across 9 bases. The CDR3 sequence is 16 residues long. Per germline, CDR1 SGHVS and CDR2 FNYEAQ. V lost 5 bases to trimming and J lost 4 bases; unmatched junction nucleotides: 11.

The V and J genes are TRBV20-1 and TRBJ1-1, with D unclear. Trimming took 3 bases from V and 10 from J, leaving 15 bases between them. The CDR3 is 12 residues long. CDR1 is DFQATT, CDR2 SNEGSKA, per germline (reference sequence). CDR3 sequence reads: CSARDGRPGAFF. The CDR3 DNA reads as TGCAGTGCTAGGGACGGTCGCCCAGGAGCTTTCTTT.

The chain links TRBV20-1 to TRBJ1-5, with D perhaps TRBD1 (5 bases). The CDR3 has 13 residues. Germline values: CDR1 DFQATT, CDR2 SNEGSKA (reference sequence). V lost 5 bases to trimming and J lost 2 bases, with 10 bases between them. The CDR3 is CSAQGLGNQPQHF. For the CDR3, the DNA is TGCAGTGCTCAGGGTTTGGGCAATCAGCCCCAGCATTTT.

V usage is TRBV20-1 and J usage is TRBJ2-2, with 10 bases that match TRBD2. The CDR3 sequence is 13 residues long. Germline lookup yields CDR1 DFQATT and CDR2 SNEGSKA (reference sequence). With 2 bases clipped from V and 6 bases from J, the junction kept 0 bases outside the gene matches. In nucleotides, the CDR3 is TGCAGTGCTAGACTAGCGGGGGCCGGGGAGCTGTTTTTT. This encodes CSARLAGAGELFF.

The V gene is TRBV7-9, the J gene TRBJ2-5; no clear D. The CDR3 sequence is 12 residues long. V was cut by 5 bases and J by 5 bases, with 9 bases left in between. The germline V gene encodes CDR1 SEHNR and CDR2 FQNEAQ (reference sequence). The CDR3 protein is CASSPRWETQYF. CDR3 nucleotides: TGTGCCAGCAGCCCTCGCTGGGAGACCCAGTACTTC.

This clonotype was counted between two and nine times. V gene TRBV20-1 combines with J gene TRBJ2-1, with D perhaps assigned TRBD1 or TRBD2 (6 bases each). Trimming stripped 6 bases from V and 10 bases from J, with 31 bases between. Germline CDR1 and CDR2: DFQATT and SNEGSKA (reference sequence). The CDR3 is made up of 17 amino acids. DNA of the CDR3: TGCAGTGCACTAGGCCGCCTGTCCCTCGAACAGGGAGGCGAGCAGTTCTTC. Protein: CSALGRLSLEQGGEQFF.

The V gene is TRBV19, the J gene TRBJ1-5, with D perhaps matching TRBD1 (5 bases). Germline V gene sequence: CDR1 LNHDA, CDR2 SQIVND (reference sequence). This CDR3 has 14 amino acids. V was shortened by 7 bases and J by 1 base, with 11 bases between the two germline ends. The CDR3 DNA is TGTGCCAGTACCCGAGGGGAAAGCAATCAGCCCCAGCATTTT. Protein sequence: CASTRGESNQPQHF. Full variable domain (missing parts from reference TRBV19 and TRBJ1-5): DGGITQSPKYLFRKEGQNVTLSCEQNLNHDAMYWYRQDPGQGLRLIYYSQIVNDFQKGDIAEGYSVSREKKESFPLTVTSAQKNPTAFYLCASTRGESNQPQHFGDGTRLSIL.

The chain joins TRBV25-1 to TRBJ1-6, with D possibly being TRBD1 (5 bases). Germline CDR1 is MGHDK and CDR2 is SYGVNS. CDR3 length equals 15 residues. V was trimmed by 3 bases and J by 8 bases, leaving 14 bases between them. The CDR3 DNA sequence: TGTGCCAGCAGTGAGTCTCCGGGACTCTATTCACCCCTCCACTTT. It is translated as CASSESPGLYSPLHF. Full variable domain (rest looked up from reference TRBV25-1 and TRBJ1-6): EADIYQTPRYLVIGTGKKITLECSQTMGHDKMYWYQQDPGMELHLIHYSYGVNSTEKGDLSSESTVSRIRTEHFPLTLESARPSHTSQYLCASSESPGLYSPLHFGNGTRLTVT.

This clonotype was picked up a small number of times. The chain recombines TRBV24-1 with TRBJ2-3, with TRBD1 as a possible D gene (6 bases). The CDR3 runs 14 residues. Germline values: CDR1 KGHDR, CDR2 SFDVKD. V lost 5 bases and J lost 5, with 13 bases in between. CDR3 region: CATSGGPGVDTQYF. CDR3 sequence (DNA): TGTGCCACCAGTGGGGGCCCAGGGGTAGATACGCAGTATTTT.

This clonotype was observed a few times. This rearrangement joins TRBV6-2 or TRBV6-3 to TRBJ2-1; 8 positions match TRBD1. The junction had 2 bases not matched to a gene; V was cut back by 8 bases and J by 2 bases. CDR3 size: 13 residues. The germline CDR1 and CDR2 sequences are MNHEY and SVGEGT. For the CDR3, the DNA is TGTGCCAGCTTGACAGGGGCCTACAATGAGCAGTTCTTC. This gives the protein CASLTGAYNEQFF.

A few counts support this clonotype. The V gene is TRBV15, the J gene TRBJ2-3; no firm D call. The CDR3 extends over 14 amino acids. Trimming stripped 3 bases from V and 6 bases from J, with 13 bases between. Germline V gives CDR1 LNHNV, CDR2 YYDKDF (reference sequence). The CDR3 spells CATSSGQPLDTQYF. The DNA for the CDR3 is TGTGCCACCAGCAGTGGGCAACCCCTCGATACGCAGTATTTT. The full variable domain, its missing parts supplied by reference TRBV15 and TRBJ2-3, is DAMVIQNPRYQVTQFGKPVTLSCSQTLNHNVMYWYQQKSSQAPKLLFHYYDKDFNNEADTPDNFQSRRPNTSFCFLDIRSPGLGDTAMYLCATSSGQPLDTQYFGPGTRLTVL.

CDR3 region: CASSLGRPPYEQYF. The DNA of the CDR3 is TGTGCCAGCAGCCTCGGGAGACCTCCCTACGAGCAGTACTTC. The gene calls are TRBV28 and TRBJ2-7; D may be TRBD2 (6 bases). V lost 6 bases to trimming and J lost 2 bases, with 14 bases between them. Germline V lookup: CDR1 MDHEN, CDR2 SYDVKM. The CDR3 is 14 residues long.

The CDR3 here is CASSLGSQGEQYF. For the CDR3, the DNA is TGTGCCAGCAGCTTAGGGTCACAGGGGGAGCAGTACTTC. The V call is TRBV7-6, the J call TRBJ2-7; 7 nucleotides align to TRBD1. CDR1 and CDR2 (germline): SGHVS, FNYEAQ. The J segment lost 7 bases and the V segment lost 1 base, leaving 4 bases of the junction unmatched. The CDR3 consists of 13 residues.

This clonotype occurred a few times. The CDR3 nucleotides read TGTGCCAGCAGCTTTTGGGACAGGGTCGGCGAGCAGTACTTC. Amino acids: CASSFWDRVGEQYF. The rearrangement joins TRBV7-9 to TRBJ2-7; 9 positions match TRBD1. The CDR3 runs 14 residues. Per the germline V gene, CDR1 is SEHNR and CDR2 is FQNEAQ (reference sequence). V shed 3 bases, J shed 6 bases, and the junction held 6 bases outside the gene matches.

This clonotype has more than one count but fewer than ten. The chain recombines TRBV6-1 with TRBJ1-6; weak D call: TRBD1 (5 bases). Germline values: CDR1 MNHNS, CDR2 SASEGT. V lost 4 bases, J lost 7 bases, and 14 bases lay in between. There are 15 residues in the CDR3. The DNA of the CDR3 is TGTGCCAGCAGTGCCCGACAGAAGATAAATTCACCCCTCCACTTT. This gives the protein CASSARQKINSPLHF.

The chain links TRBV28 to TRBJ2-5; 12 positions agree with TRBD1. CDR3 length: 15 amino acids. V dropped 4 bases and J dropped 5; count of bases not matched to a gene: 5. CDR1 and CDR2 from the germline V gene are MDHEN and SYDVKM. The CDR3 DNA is TGTGCCAGCAGTTCCGGGACAGGGGGCTGGGAGACCCAGTACTTC. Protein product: CASSSGTGGWETQYF.

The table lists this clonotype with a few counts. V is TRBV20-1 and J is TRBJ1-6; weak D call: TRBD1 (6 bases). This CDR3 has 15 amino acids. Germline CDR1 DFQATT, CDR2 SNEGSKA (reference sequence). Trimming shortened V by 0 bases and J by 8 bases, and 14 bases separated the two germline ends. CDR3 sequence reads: CSAREPGHNYSPLHF. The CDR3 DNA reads TGCAGTGCTAGAGAACCGGGACACAATTATTCACCCCTCCACTTT.

This chain's CDR3 is CASSSHTDTQYF. The CDR3 DNA follows: TGTGCCAGCAGCTCCCACACAGATACGCAGTATTTT. This rearrangement joins TRBV7-3 to TRBJ2-3; D gene unclear. V was shortened by 4 bases and J by 2 bases, with 4 bases between the two germline ends. Germline-derived CDR1 and CDR2 are SGHTA and FQGTGA. The CDR3 sequence is 12 residues long.

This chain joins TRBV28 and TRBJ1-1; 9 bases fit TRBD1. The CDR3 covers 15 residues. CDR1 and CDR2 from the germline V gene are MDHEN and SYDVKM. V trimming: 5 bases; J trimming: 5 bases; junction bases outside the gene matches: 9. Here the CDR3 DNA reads TGTGCCAGCAGTCTAAACAGGGGGCGGGGAACTGAAGCTTTCTTT. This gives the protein CASSLNRGRGTEAFF.

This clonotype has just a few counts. The CDR3 is CASNSKREGPQETQYF. CDR3 bases: TGTGCCAGCAACTCTAAGCGGGAGGGCCCTCAAGAGACCCAGTACTTC. The chain links TRBV6-4 to TRBJ2-5, with 10 bases identical to TRBD2. J gave up 2 bases and V 7 bases, and 10 bases lay outside the gene matches. Per germline, CDR1 MRHNA and CDR2 SNTAGT. There are 16 residues in the CDR3.

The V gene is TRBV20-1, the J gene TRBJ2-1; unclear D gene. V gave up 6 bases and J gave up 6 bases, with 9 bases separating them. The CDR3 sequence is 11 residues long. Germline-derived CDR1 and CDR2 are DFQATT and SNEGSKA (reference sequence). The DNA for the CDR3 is TGCAGTGCCAAACCTATCAATGAGCAGTTCTTC. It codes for CSAKPINEQFF.